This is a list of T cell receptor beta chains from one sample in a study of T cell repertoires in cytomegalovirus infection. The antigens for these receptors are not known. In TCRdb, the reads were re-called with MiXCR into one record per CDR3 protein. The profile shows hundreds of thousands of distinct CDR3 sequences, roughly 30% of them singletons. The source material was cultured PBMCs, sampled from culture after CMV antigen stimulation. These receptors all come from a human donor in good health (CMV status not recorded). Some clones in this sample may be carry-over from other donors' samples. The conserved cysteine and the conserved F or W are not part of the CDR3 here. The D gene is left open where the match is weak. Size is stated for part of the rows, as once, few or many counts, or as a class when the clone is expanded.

cdr3_aa: ASTQWGEGTQY
v_call: TRBV7-2
d_call: .
clone_size: .
j_call: TRBJ2-3

cdr3_aa: ASSSLPGAVTEAF
v_call: TRBV11-2
d_call: .
clone_size: few
j_call: TRBJ1-1

cdr3_aa: AREGPSGAYNEQF
v_call: TRBV2
d_call: TRBD2
clone_size: .
j_call: TRBJ2-1

cdr3_aa: SAPSELPPRAYEQY
v_call: TRBV20-1
d_call: .
clone_size: .
j_call: TRBJ2-7

cdr3_aa: ASSLPQMLTGELF
v_call: TRBV7-8
d_call: .
clone_size: few
j_call: TRBJ2-2

cdr3_aa: ASRRQDRANIGETQY
v_call: TRBV12-3/TRBV12-4
d_call: TRBD1
clone_size: few
j_call: TRBJ2-5

cdr3_aa: ASSLASGTRLYEQY
v_call: TRBV5-1
d_call: .
clone_size: .
j_call: TRBJ2-7

cdr3_aa: ASRRGGGPPYEQY
v_call: TRBV12-3/TRBV12-4
d_call: .
clone_size: .
j_call: TRBJ2-7

cdr3_aa: ASSQEGQGSPEAF
v_call: TRBV3-1
d_call: TRBD1
clone_size: .
j_call: TRBJ1-1

cdr3_aa: ASSRQGGNTEAF
v_call: TRBV7-9
d_call: .
clone_size: many
j_call: TRBJ1-1

cdr3_aa: ASSPTVGLWMQETQY
v_call: TRBV5-6
d_call: .
clone_size: .
j_call: TRBJ2-5

cdr3_aa: ASSLVGLGYEQF
v_call: TRBV11-2
d_call: .
clone_size: few
j_call: TRBJ2-1

cdr3_aa: ASSQDPHRQGLNSPLH
v_call: TRBV4-2
d_call: TRBD1
clone_size: .
j_call: TRBJ1-6

cdr3_aa: ASSDGLADSYEQY
v_call: TRBV6-1
d_call: TRBD2
clone_size: .
j_call: TRBJ2-7

cdr3_aa: ASSYGTLNYEQY
v_call: TRBV6-5
d_call: .
clone_size: few
j_call: TRBJ2-7

cdr3_aa: ASRTGTGRSPLH
v_call: TRBV4-2
d_call: TRBD1
clone_size: few
j_call: TRBJ1-6

cdr3_aa: ASSISSGTGSSYEQY
v_call: TRBV19
d_call: TRBD1
clone_size: .
j_call: TRBJ2-7

cdr3_aa: ATRPGQGSGNQPQH
v_call: TRBV10-3
d_call: TRBD1
clone_size: .
j_call: TRBJ1-5

cdr3_aa: ASTGVDRGGEQY
v_call: TRBV19
d_call: TRBD1
clone_size: .
j_call: TRBJ2-7

cdr3_aa: SARGFRGGADTQY
v_call: TRBV20-1
d_call: .
clone_size: few
j_call: TRBJ2-3

cdr3_aa: ASNFGTAKETQY
v_call: TRBV7-2
d_call: TRBD1
clone_size: many
j_call: TRBJ2-5

cdr3_aa: ASSYGRDAF
v_call: TRBV6-6
d_call: .
clone_size: few
j_call: TRBJ1-1

cdr3_aa: SARDQSKSLRQETQY
v_call: TRBV20-1
d_call: .
clone_size: few
j_call: TRBJ2-5

cdr3_aa: ASSHPPRRSEKLF
v_call: TRBV4-1
d_call: .
clone_size: few
j_call: TRBJ1-4

cdr3_aa: ASAPTQASGGYT
v_call: TRBV12-5
d_call: .
clone_size: .
j_call: TRBJ1-2

cdr3_aa: ASSPSPRNTIY
v_call: TRBV7-8
d_call: .
clone_size: .
j_call: TRBJ1-3

cdr3_aa: ASRIGTPGAEKLF
v_call: TRBV7-9
d_call: .
clone_size: .
j_call: TRBJ1-4

cdr3_aa: ASSPRATDSGNTIY
v_call: TRBV7-9
d_call: .
clone_size: few
j_call: TRBJ1-3

cdr3_aa: ASSLDRTGDSGNTIY
v_call: TRBV7-2
d_call: TRBD1
clone_size: many
j_call: TRBJ1-3

cdr3_aa: ASSEPTRDRASGYT
v_call: TRBV4-1
d_call: TRBD1
clone_size: .
j_call: TRBJ1-2

cdr3_aa: ASSLIGESTGQETQY
v_call: TRBV12-3/TRBV12-4
d_call: .
clone_size: .
j_call: TRBJ2-5

cdr3_aa: ASSQWGSGEQY
v_call: TRBV4-1
d_call: .
clone_size: .
j_call: TRBJ2-7

cdr3_aa: ASSFTSGGPGETQY
v_call: TRBV12-3/TRBV12-4
d_call: TRBD2
clone_size: .
j_call: TRBJ2-5

cdr3_aa: ASSQASGANVLT
v_call: TRBV7-2
d_call: .
clone_size: many
j_call: TRBJ2-6

cdr3_aa: ASRFDSLLT
v_call: TRBV6-6
d_call: .
clone_size: .
j_call: TRBJ1-2

cdr3_aa: ASSLSNEKLF
v_call: TRBV11-2
d_call: .
clone_size: few
j_call: TRBJ1-4

cdr3_aa: ASSLGRDRVYGYT
v_call: TRBV7-8
d_call: .
clone_size: .
j_call: TRBJ1-2

cdr3_aa: ASSGRPRDSPLH
v_call: TRBV6-1
d_call: .
clone_size: .
j_call: TRBJ1-6

cdr3_aa: ASRDSRVGEQY
v_call: TRBV6-5
d_call: .
clone_size: .
j_call: TRBJ2-7

cdr3_aa: ASSLLWRSTDTQY
v_call: TRBV11-2
d_call: .
clone_size: .
j_call: TRBJ2-3

cdr3_aa: ASTMGRGTGYWMNTEAF
v_call: TRBV19
d_call: .
clone_size: few
j_call: TRBJ1-1

cdr3_aa: ASSSRRGGSYGYT
v_call: TRBV7-2
d_call: .
clone_size: many
j_call: TRBJ1-2

cdr3_aa: ASSLSGTGGYEQY
v_call: TRBV28
d_call: TRBD1
clone_size: many
j_call: TRBJ2-7

cdr3_aa: AWSALNDRGYNSPLH
v_call: TRBV30
d_call: TRBD1
clone_size: .
j_call: TRBJ1-6

cdr3_aa: ASSSDRINTEAF
v_call: TRBV6-5
d_call: .
clone_size: .
j_call: TRBJ1-1

cdr3_aa: ASSQQTQGLNEKLF
v_call: TRBV4-2
d_call: .
clone_size: once
j_call: TRBJ1-4

cdr3_aa: ASRWGAGWQF
v_call: TRBV7-6
d_call: TRBD2
clone_size: few
j_call: TRBJ2-1

cdr3_aa: ASTRQGMNQPQH
v_call: TRBV6-6
d_call: TRBD1
clone_size: .
j_call: TRBJ1-5

cdr3_aa: ASSNSPGQGLYGYT
v_call: TRBV6-5
d_call: TRBD1
clone_size: few
j_call: TRBJ1-2

cdr3_aa: ASSYDRGTNQPQH
v_call: TRBV7-2
d_call: TRBD1
clone_size: many
j_call: TRBJ1-5

cdr3_aa: ASSLAGRQGLNEQY
v_call: TRBV7-9
d_call: TRBD1
clone_size: few
j_call: TRBJ2-7

cdr3_aa: SVETVDSFYGYT
v_call: TRBV29-1
d_call: .
clone_size: .
j_call: TRBJ1-2

cdr3_aa: ASSQSTTGYYGYT
v_call: TRBV7-9
d_call: TRBD1
clone_size: .
j_call: TRBJ1-2

cdr3_aa: ASSLGQFGQPQH
v_call: TRBV7-9
d_call: .
clone_size: few
j_call: TRBJ1-5